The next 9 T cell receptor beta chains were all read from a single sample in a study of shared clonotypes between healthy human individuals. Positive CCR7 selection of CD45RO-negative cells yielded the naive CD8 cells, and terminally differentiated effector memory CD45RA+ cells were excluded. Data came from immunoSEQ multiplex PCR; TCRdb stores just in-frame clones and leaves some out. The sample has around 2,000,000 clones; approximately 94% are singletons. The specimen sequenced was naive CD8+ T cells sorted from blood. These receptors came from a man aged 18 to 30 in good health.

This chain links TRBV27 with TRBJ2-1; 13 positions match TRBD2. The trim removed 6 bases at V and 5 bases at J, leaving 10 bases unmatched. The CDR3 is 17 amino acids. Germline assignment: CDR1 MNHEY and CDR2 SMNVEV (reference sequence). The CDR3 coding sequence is TGTGCCAGCAGACGGATTGGGACTAGCGGGGCCCACAATGAGCAGTTCTTC. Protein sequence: CASRRIGTSGAHNEQFF.

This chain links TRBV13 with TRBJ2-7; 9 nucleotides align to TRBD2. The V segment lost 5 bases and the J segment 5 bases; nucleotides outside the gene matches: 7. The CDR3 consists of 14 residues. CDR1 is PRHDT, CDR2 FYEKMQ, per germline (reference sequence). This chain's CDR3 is CASSPSGRSNEQYF. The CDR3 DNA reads TGTGCCAGCAGCCCGAGCGGGAGGTCAAACGAGCAGTACTTC.

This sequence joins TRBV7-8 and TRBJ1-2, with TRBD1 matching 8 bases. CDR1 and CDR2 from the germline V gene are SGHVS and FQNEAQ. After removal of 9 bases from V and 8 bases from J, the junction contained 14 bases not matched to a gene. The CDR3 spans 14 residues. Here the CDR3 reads CASTGGGPLVGYTF. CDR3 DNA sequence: TGTGCCAGTACAGGGGGAGGACCTCTTGTGGGCTACACCTTC.

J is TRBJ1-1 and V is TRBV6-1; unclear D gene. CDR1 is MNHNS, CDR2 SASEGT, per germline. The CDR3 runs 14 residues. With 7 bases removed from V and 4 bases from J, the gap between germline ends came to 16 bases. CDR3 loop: CASTMDPSVTEAFF. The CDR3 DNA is TGTGCCAGCACCATGGACCCGTCAGTCACTGAAGCTTTCTTT.

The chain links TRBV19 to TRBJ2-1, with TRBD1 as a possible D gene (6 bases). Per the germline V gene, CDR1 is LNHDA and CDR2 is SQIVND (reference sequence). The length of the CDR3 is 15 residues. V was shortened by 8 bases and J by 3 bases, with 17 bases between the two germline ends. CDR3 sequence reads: CASSHRVGNYNEQFF. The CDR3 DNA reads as TGTGCCAGTTCCCACAGGGTGGGCAACTACAATGAGCAGTTCTTC.

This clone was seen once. Here the CDR3 DNA reads TGTGCCAGCAGTAAAACAGGGGACGAGACCCAGTACTTC. Translation gives CASSKTGDETQYF. The chain has TRBV25-1 and TRBJ2-5, with 7 bases lining up with TRBD1. CDR1 is MGHDK, CDR2 SYGVNS, per germline. CDR3 length equals 13 residues. The V and J ends lost 5 bases and 5 bases, in that order; junction bases with no gene match: 5.

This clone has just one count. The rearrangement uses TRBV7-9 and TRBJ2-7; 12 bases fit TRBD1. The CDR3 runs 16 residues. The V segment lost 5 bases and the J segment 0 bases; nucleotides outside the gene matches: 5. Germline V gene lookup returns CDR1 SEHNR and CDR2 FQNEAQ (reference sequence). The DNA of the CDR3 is TGTGCCAGCAGCGCCGGGACAGGGGGCGCCTCCTACGAGCAGTACTTC. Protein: CASSAGTGGASYEQYF. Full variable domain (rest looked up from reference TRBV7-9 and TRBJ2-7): DTGVSQNPRHKITKRGQNVTFRCDPISEHNRLYWYRQTLGQGPEFLTYFQNEAQLEKSRLLSDRFSAERPKGSFSTLEIQRTEQGDSAMYLCASSAGTGGASYEQYFGPGTRLTVT.

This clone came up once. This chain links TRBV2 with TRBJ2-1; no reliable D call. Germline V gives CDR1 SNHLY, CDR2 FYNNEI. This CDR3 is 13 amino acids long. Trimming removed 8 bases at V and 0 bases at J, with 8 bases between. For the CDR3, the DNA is TGTGCCAGCTTTCTTAGCTCCTACAATGAGCAGTTCTTC. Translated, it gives CASFLSSYNEQFF.

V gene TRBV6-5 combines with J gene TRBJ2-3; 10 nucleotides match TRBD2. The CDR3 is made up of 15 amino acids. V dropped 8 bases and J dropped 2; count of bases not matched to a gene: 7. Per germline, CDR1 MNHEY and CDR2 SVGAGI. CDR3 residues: CASGTLAGVTDTQYF. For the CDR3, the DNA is TGTGCCAGCGGAACCCTAGCGGGGGTCACAGATACGCAGTATTTT.